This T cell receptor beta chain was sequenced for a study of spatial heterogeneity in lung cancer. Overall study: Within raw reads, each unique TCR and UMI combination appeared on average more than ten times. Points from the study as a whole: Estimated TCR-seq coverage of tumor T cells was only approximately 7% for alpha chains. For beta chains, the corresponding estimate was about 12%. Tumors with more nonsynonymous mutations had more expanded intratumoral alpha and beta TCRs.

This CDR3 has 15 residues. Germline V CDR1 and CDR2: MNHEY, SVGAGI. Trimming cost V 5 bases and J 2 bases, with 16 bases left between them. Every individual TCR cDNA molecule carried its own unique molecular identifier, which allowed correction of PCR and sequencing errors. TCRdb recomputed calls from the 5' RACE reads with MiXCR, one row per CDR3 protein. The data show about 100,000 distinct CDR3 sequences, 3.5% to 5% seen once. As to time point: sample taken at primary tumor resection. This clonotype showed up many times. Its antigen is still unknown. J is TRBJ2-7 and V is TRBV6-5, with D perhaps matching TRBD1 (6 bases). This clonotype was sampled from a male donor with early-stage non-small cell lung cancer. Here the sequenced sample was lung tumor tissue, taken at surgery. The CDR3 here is CASSPQWTATYEQYF. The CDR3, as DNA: TGTGCCAGCAGTCCTCAATGGACAGCAACCTACGAGCAGTACTTC.